A selection of T cell receptor beta chains follows, all from one sample in a study of cytomegalovirus exposure and HLA in healthy donors. Here immunoSEQ multiplex PCR was the method, and the copy in TCRdb shows in-frame clones only, minus some. Counted here are 100,000 to 150,000 clones, approximately 82% occurring once; the ten biggest clones make up 2.5% to 3%. The source material was PBMCs. Every receptor here comes from a boy aged 2 to 9 in good health and CMV-seronegative. Each CDR3 is given with its conserved first and last residue. A D gene is named only where the DNA matches it firmly. Clone size is shown for a subset of rows, as once, few, many or a class of expanded clone.

d_gene	abundance	v_gene	j_gene	CDR3aa	CDR3nt
TRBD1	NA	TRBV5-1	TRBJ2-1	CASSLSGQGTHEQFF	TGCGCCAGCAGCTTATCGGGACAGGGGACCCATGAGCAGTTCTTC
TRBD1	NA	TRBV6-1	TRBJ1-2	CASSLTGGDLGYTF	TGTGCCAGCAGTTTGACAGGGGGCGATCTGGGCTACACCTTC
NA	NA	TRBV6-6	TRBJ2-1	CASSSVEQVNEQFF	TGTGCCAGCAGTTCCGTAGAACAGGTGAATGAGCAGTTCTTC
TRBD1	NA	TRBV30	TRBJ2-1	CAWSAGQQTNEQFF	TGTGCCTGGAGTGCGGGACAGCAGACCAATGAGCAGTTCTTC
TRBD1	NA	TRBV5-1	TRBJ1-2	CASSHRTGFGYTF	TGCGCCAGCAGCCACCGGACAGGCTTTGGCTACACCTTC
NA	NA	TRBV5-1	TRBJ2-7	CASSSPVGRASYEQYF	TGCGCCAGCAGCTCCCCCGTGGGCAGGGCCTCCTACGAGCAGTACTTC
TRBD1	NA	TRBV7-2	TRBJ2-1	CASSRTGTSYNEQFF	TGTGCCAGCAGCAGGACAGGGACCTCCTACAATGAGCAGTTCTTC
NA	few	TRBV20-1	TRBJ2-7	CSAASSYEQYF	TGCAGTGCGGCATCCTCCTACGAGCAGTACTTC
TRBD1	NA	TRBV13	TRBJ2-6	CASSLGQARSGANVLTF	TGTGCCAGCAGCTTGGGACAGGCAAGGTCTGGGGCCAACGTCCTGACTTTC
TRBD1	once	TRBV2	TRBJ2-7	CASSRGHPGSYEQYF	TGTGCCAGCAGTAGGGGGCACCCCGGATCCTACGAGCAGTACTTC
NA	NA	TRBV19	TRBJ1-1	CASRIRGDTEAFF	TGTGCCAGCAGGATCAGGGGAGACACTGAAGCTTTCTTT